This section outlines one T cell receptor (beta chain) sequence together with its context. Its antigen is as yet unknown. The source of the sample is a study of T cells in Graves' hyperthyroidism and ophthalmopathy. About the research overall: The initial diagnosis was the point when peripheral blood was collected, ahead of any treatment.

This CDR3 spans 14 amino acids. The germline CDR1 and CDR2 sequences are MNHEY and SVGEGT. V was pared by 5 bases and J by 3 bases, with 13 bases between. RNA transcripts were the template for amplifying TCR beta CDR3 regions. Using the HTBI primer set, a first-round RT-PCR was run on the TCR CDR3. TCRdb reprocessed the multiplex PCR reads via MiXCR and lists one record per CDR3 protein. Here the sample spans around 300,000 distinct CDR3 sequences, approximately 15% being singletons. Uncontrolled infection, other autoimmune disease, pregnancy and lactation each barred patients from inclusion. Diagnosis rested on symptoms, serum thyroxine and TRAb, thyroid ultrasound, and orbital computed tomography. Notes on the study in general: Blood also held most thyroid clonotypes expanded beyond 0.001.

The genes are TRBV6-2 or TRBV6-3 and TRBJ1-2; no firm D call. The TCR originated in a woman in her 30s with Graves' hyperthyroidism. Sequences were obtained from blood. This CDR3 reads CASSSQGSHYGYTF. The CDR3 DNA reads TGTGCCAGCAGTAGCCAAGGCAGCCACTATGGCTACACCTTC.